The following is a TCR beta chain sequence with its context. This clone was detected only once. It lacks a known antigen. It has no much larger one-base neighbor in the sample; base qualities were not kept. TCRbeta CDR3 regions were amplified from genomic DNA using the immunoSEQ Assay, a bias-controlled multiplex PCR. Per the authors' processing: The number of nucleated cells in each sample was estimated from the amplification of reference gene primers within the assay. To quantify the absolute abundance of each unique TCRbeta CDR3 rearrangement, sequence reads were collapsed and filtered. Productive Simpson clonality was computed per sample as the square root of Simpson's diversity index over productive rearrangements. TCRdb obtained this table from immuneACCESS and retained in-frame rearrangements with V and J assigned. These tables miss some clones; where compared with another copy, unresolved V genes account for less than half of the shortfall, and the remainder is unexplained. D and trimming were read from the DNA, whereas the V and J calls and clone size are those reported in that table. The sample table lists around 300,000 clones, 70% to 90% of them with a count of one. The ten top clones hold about 2.2% of the sample.

These data belong to a study of blood T cell repertoires in COVID-19 (dated by TCRdb to 2019 to 2021). For the study in its entirety: Samples from collaborators originated in the United States, Italy and Spain and spanned both the acute and convalescent phases of COVID-19. A de-identified subject ID, COVID-19 status, age in years and sex were almost always included in the sample metadata. Subjects who had been exposed to COVID-19, were actively infected with it, or had recovered from it provided the deeply sampled blood TCRbeta repertoires that made up the dataset. Samples came from the ongoing ImmuneRACE study (first 160 participants) plus 1,254 subjects from 6 global collaborators. The repertoires were released in a freely available public database intended as a resource for research on the immune response to SARS-CoV-2. The prospective study material was composed of cDNA or gDNA derived from T cells, B-cell-depleted T cells, or PBMCs. Where HLA class I and class II types were available, the types were taken from metadata supplied by the sample provider, not from assay-based typing.

From a lookup of the germline V gene, CDR1 and CDR2 are SGHRS and YFSETQ. Its CDR3 holds 14 amino acids, cysteine through phenylalanine. Only the CDR3 DNA stays, 42 bases, in frame from base 1. Germline trimming amounts to 6 bases on V and 2 bases on J, with 6 as the count of junction bases outside the gene matches. A second Seattle source provided samples from volunteer blood donors who had recovered from COVID-19. Each collaborating institution followed its own protocols to collect whole blood in K2EDTA tubes. For TCRbeta analysis, collaborators shipped samples in one of three forms: frozen whole blood, isolated PBMCs, or DNA extracted from either of those sample types. What the research found in general, with its limitations: Clinical and demographic metadata were provided uncurated, with the amount varying by source and participant.

This TCR was sampled from a woman aged 25 to 39 who had recovered from COVID-19. Sequences were obtained from peripheral blood. The chain couples TRBV5-1 to TRBJ2-3; TRBD1 agrees with 7 junctional bases. The CDR3 reads as follows: CASNEDRYTDTQYF. The sequenced DNA: TGCGCCAGCAATGAGGACAGGTACACAGATACGCAGTATTTT.